This TCR beta chain was profiled in a study of CD8+ T cells in alopecia areata. Study-wide results and limits: More clonal than normal scalp was lesional scalp, particularly alopecia totalis/universalis. Normal skin's resident alphabeta T cells are also sequenced in scalp samples.

To note about this clone: What it binds is not known.

V shed 6 bases, J shed 8 bases, and the junction held 6 bases outside the gene matches. Germline V gives CDR1 SQVTM, CDR2 ANQGSEA. The CDR3 spans 13 residues. Sequencing templates came from extracted RNA that was reverse transcribed into cDNA. Profiled with immunoSEQ multiplex PCR; TCRdb holds only in-frame clones, not every one. The sample consists of some 200,000 clones, more than 55% of them appearing once. This clonotype originated in a human donor in good health. The sample consisted of CD8+ T cells sorted from blood. The chain joins TRBV29-1 to TRBJ1-4; 10 nucleotides line up with TRBD1. The CDR3 nucleotides are TGCAGCGTGGGGACAGGGGCGGGGGAAAAACTGTTTTTT. As protein: CSVGTGAGEKLFF.